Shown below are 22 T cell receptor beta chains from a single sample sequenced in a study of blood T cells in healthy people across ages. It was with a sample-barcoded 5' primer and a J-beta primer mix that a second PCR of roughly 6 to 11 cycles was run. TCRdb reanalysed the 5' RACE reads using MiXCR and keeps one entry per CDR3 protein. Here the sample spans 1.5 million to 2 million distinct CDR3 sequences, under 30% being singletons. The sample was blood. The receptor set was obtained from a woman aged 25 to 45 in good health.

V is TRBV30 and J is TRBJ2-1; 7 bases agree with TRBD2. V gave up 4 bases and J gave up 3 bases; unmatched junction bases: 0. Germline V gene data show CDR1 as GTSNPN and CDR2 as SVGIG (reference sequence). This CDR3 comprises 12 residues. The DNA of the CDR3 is TGTGCCTGGACTAGCGGCTACAATGAGCAGTTCTTC. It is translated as CAWTSGYNEQFF.

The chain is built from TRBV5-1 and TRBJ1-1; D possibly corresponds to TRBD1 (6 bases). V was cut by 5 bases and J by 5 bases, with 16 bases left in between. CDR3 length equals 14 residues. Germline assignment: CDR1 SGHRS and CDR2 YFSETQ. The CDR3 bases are TGCGCCAGCAGAAACAGGGAGGCCGCGACTGAAGCTTTCTTT. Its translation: CASRNREAATEAFF.

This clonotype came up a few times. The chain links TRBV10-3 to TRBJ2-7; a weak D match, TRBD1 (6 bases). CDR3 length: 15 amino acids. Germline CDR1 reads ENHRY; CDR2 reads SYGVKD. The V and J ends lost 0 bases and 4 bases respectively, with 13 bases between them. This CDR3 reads CAISESSQGKYEQYF. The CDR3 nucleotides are TGTGCCATCAGTGAGTCTAGCCAGGGGAAATACGAGCAGTACTTC.

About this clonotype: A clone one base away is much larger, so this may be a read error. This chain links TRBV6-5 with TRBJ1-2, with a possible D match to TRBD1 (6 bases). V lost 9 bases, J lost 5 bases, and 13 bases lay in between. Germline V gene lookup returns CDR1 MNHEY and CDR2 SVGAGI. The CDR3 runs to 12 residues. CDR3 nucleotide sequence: TGTGCCAGTTACTCCAGGGGATATGGCTACACCTTC. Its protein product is CASYSRGYGYTF.

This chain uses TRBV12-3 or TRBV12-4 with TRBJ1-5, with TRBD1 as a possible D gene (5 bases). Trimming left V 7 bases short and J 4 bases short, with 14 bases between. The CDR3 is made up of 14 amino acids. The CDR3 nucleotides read TGTGCCAGCACCTCCTCCGGGGCTAATCAGCCCCAGCATTTT. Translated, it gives CASTSSGANQPQHF.

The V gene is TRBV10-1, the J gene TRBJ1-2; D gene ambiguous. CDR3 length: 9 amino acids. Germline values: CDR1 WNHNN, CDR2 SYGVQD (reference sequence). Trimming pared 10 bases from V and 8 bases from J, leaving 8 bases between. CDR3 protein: CANLAGYTF. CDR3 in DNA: TGCGCCAATCTGGCCGGCTACACCTTC.

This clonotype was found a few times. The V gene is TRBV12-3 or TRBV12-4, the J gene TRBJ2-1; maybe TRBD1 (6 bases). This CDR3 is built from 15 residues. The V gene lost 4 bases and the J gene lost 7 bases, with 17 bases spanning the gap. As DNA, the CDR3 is TGTGCCAGCAGTTACCAGGCCCTCACAGGGAATGAGCAGTTCTTC. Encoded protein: CASSYQALTGNEQFF.

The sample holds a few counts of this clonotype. In nucleotides, the CDR3 is TGTGCTAGTGGTTCGGATTACAATGAGCAGTTCTTC. Translated: CASGSDYNEQFF. The chain is built from TRBV12-5 and TRBJ2-1, with no clear D. Germline CDR1 and CDR2: LGHNT and FRNRAP. The V and J ends lost 4 bases and 4 bases respectively, with 5 bases between them. The CDR3 is made up of 12 amino acids.

DNA of the CDR3: TGCAGTGCCATCGCCGGCATTTATAGCAATCAGCCCCAGCATTTT. Translation gives CSAIAGIYSNQPQHF. V gene TRBV20-1 combines with J gene TRBJ1-5; D not resolved. The CDR3 is 15 amino acids. Trimming removed 6 bases at V and 0 bases at J, with 15 bases between. Per the germline V gene, CDR1 is DFQATT and CDR2 is SNEGSKA (reference sequence).

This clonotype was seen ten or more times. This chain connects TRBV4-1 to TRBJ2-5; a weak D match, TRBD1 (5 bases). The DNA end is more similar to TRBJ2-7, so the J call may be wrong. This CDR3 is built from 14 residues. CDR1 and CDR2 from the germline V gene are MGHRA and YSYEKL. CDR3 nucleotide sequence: TGCGCCAGCAGCCAAGAGCAGGACAACAACGAGCAGTACTTC. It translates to CASSQEQDNNEQYF.

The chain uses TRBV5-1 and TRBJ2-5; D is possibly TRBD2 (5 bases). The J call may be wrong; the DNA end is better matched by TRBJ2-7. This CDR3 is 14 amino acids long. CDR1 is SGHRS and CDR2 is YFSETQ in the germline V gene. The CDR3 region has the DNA TGCGCCAGCAGCTGGGAGATAGACTCTACCGAGCAGTACTTC. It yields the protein CASSWEIDSTEQYF.

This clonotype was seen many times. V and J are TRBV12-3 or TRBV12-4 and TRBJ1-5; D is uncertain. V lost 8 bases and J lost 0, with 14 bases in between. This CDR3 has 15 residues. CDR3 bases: TGTGCCAGCTGTTCTCCCGAGGGTAGCAATCAGCCCCAGCATTTT. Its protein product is CASCSPEGSNQPQHF.

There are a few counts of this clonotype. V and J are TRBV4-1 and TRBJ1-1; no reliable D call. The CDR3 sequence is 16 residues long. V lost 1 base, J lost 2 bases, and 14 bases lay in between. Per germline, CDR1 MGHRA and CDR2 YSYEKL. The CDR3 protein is CASSQVRRGPNTEAFF. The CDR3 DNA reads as TGCGCCAGCAGCCAAGTTCGGAGAGGGCCTAACACTGAAGCTTTCTTT.

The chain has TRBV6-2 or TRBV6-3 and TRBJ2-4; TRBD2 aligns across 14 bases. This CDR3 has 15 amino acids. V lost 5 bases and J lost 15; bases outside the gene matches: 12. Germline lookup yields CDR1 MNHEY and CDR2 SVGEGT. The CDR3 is CASSPGRTSGRPSYF. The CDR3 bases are TGTGCCAGCAGTCCGGGCAGGACTAGCGGGAGGCCCTCGTACTTC.

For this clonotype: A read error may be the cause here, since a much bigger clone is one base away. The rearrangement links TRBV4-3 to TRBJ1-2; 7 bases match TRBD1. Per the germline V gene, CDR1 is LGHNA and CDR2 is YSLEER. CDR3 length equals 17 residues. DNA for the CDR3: TGCGCCGGCAGCCAGGGCTCGGACAGGTTTTCGTACTATGGCTACACCTTC. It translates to CAGSQGSDRFSYYGYTF.

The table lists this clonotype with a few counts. For the CDR3, the DNA is TGTGCCTCACAAGGGGGGAACCAAGAGACCCAGTACTTC. Protein product: CASQGGNQETQYF. The V and J genes are TRBV2 and TRBJ2-5, with D perhaps TRBD1 or TRBD2 (6 bases each). Deletions cut 11 bases from V and 0 bases from J, with 13 bases between. Germline CDR1 reads SNHLY; CDR2 reads FYNNEI. The CDR3 runs to 13 residues. The full variable domain, completed using reference TRBV2 and TRBJ2-5, is EPEVTQTPSHQVTQMGQEVILRCVPISNHLYFYWYRQILGQKVEFLVSFYNNEISEKSEIFDDQFSVERPDGSNFTLKIRSTKLEDSAMYFCASQGGNQETQYFGPGTRLLVL.

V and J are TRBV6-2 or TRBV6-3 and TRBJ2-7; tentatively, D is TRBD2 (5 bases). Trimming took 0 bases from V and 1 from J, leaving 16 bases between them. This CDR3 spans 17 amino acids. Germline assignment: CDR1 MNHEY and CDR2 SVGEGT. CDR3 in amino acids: CASSYSRAWSESYEQYF. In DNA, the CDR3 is TGTGCCAGCAGTTACTCGAGGGCCTGGAGTGAATCCTACGAGCAGTACTTC.

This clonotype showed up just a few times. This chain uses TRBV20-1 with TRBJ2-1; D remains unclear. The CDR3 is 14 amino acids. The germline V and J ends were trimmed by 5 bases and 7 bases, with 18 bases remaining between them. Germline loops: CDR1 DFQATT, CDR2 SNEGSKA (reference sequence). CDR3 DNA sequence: TGCAGTGCTGCCATAGTGGTAGGATTGAATGAGCAGTTCTTC. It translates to CSAAIVVGLNEQFF.

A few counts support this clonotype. The CDR3 sequence: CASSPTRTSQGTDTQYF. The CDR3, as DNA: TGTGCCAGCAGCCCAACCCGGACTTCCCAGGGAACAGATACGCAGTATTTT. The chain carries TRBV27 and TRBJ2-3; D assignment may be TRBD1 or TRBD2 (5 bases each). The CDR3 totals 17 residues. The V gene's germline CDR1 is MNHEY and CDR2 SMNVEV (reference sequence). V lost 6 bases to trimming and J lost 3 bases, with 22 bases between them.

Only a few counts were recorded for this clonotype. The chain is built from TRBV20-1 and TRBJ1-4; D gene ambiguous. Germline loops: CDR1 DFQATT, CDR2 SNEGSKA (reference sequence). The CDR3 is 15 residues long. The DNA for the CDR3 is TGCAGCCCAGAGGTGGCACGGCGGTTGAGGGAAAAACTGTTTTTT. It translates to CSPEVARRLREKLFF.

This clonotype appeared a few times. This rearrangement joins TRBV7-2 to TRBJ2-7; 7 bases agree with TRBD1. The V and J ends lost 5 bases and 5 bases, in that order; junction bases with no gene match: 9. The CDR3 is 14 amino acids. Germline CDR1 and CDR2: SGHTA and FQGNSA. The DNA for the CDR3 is TGTGCCAGCAGCCCACGACAGGGTCAAGACGAGCAGTACTTC. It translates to CASSPRQGQDEQYF.

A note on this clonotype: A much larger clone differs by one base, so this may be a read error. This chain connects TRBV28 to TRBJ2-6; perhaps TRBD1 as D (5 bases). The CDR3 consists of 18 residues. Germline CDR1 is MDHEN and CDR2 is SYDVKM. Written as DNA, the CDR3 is TGTGCCAGCAGTCCCCCCCGACGCGGTAAGGCTGGGGCCAACGTCCGGACTTTC. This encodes CASSPPRRGKAGANVRTF.